Shown below are 2 T cell receptor beta chains from a single sample sequenced in a study of CD8 T cells in ankylosing spondylitis. Findings of the study overall: Characteristic, it appeared, of ankylosing spondylitis blood was a TCR beta motif of about eight highly homologous variants.

TCRdb re-called the 5' RACE reads with MiXCR, one entry per CDR3 protein. The sample records 800,000 to 900,000 distinct CDR3 sequences, 12% being singletons. No cognate antigen is known for these TCRs. Input material: blood, either unsorted or a sorted T cell fraction (not recorded which). The receptors were sampled from a male donor with ankylosing spondylitis.

In its sample, this clonotype was seen a few times. The V gene is TRBV20-1, the J gene TRBJ1-2; TRBD1 matches at 10 bases. The CDR3 totals 14 residues. Germline CDR1 reads DFQATT; CDR2 reads SNEGSKA (reference sequence). V was pared by 3 bases and J by 8 bases, with 9 bases of the junction left unmatched. The CDR3 spells CSASRDRGWRGYTF. CDR3 sequence (DNA): TGCAGTGCTAGTCGGGACAGGGGCTGGAGGGGCTACACCTTC.

This rearrangement joins TRBV20-1 to TRBJ2-7; 7 bases align to TRBD2. Trimming removed 6 bases from V and 0 bases from J; junction bases left unmatched: 11. Looked up from germline, CDR1 is DFQATT and CDR2 is SNEGSKA (reference sequence). This CDR3 has 15 amino acids. The CDR3 here is CSAPSPRGFSYEQYF. The DNA for the CDR3 is TGCAGTGCCCCTAGCCCGCGGGGGTTCTCCTACGAGCAGTACTTC.